The clone carrying this TCR beta chain was observed a few times. Its antigen is undetermined. These data belong to a study of identical twins. This CDR3 has 15 residues. With 6 bases clipped from V and 3 bases from J, the junction kept 7 bases outside the gene matches. The germline V gene encodes CDR1 MNHNS and CDR2 SASEGT. Among all donors, each was a healthy Caucasian. Study-level results: Insertions ran lower in abundant cord blood beta clonotypes, though not in memory repertoires. Zero-insertion findings could be partly confounded by invariant cells (MAIT and iNKT cells).

TCRdb redid the calling of the 5' RACE reads with MiXCR, one entry per CDR3 protein. The table has 400,000 to 500,000 distinct CDR3 sequences, around an eighth seen once; the top ten hold 0.95% to 1%. These same records also appear under a second study, on yellow fever vaccine responses in identical twins.

The source of this sequence is a woman aged 18-29 years in good health. Sequenced material: CD4+ T cells sorted from blood. The chain has TRBV6-1 and TRBJ2-7; 11 positions agree with TRBD2. The CDR3 region is CASSPGTSGFYEQYF. In DNA form, the CDR3 reads TGTGCCAGCAGCCCCGGGACTAGCGGCTTCTACGAGCAGTACTTC.